Presented here are 25 T cell receptor beta chains from one specimen sequenced in a study of shared clonotypes between healthy human individuals. The data were produced by immunoSEQ multiplex PCR, yet TCRdb's version contains in-frame clones alone and is incomplete. The data show about 1 million clones, with more than 60% seen just once and roughly 1.5% held by the top ten. Material: memory CD4+ T cells sorted from blood. Specified subset: CD45RA-negative fraction. The receptors originated from a man between 18 and 29 years old in good health.

This clone showed up just once. J is TRBJ2-1 and V is TRBV5-1; perhaps TRBD1 as D (5 bases). Germline-derived CDR1 and CDR2 are SGHRS and YFSETQ. This CDR3 has 12 amino acids. V lost 7 bases, J lost 4 bases, and 9 bases lay in between. As DNA, the CDR3 is TGCGCCAGCCGAGCAGGGTACAATGAGCAGTTCTTC. Its protein is CASRAGYNEQFF. Supplemented by reference TRBV5-1 and TRBJ2-1, the full variable domain reads KAGVTQTPRYLIKTRGQQVTLSCSPISGHRSVSWYQQTPGQGLQFLFEYFSETQRNKGNFPGRFSGRQFSNSRSEMNVSTLELGDSALYLCASRAGYNEQFFGPGTRLTVL.

The chain combines TRBV27 with TRBJ2-7, with 7 bases matching TRBD2. The trim removed 1 base at V and 7 bases at J, leaving 4 bases unmatched. Germline V gives CDR1 MNHEY, CDR2 SMNVEV (reference sequence). CDR3 length equals 13 residues. CDR3 coding DNA: TGTGCCAGCAGTTTATTAGGGGAGGGGGAGCAGTACTTC. Its translation: CASSLLGEGEQYF.

CDR3 sequence reads: CASSRLSPKRGQFGSSYNEQFF. The CDR3, as DNA: TGCGCCAGCAGCCGCCTCAGCCCAAAGCGGGGGCAATTTGGAAGCTCCTACAATGAGCAGTTCTTC. V usage is TRBV4-1 and J usage is TRBJ2-1; 8 bases match TRBD2. This CDR3 spans 22 amino acids. V lost 4 bases, J lost 0 bases, and 23 bases stayed unmatched. Germline V gene sequence: CDR1 MGHRA, CDR2 YSYEKL.

This chain joins TRBV25-1 and TRBJ2-2; 10 nucleotides match TRBD2. This CDR3 is 18 amino acids long. V dropped 2 bases and J dropped 5; count of bases not matched to a gene: 11. The germline gives CDR1 MGHDK, CDR2 SYGVNS. CDR3 DNA sequence: TGTGCCAGCAGTGAACCCGCTAGCGGGGGCACCAGGACCGGGGAGCTGTTTTTT. It codes for CASSEPASGGTRTGELFF.

The chain has TRBV7-9 and TRBJ2-3, with TRBD1 identical over 8 bases. This CDR3 is 17 amino acids long. Germline V gene data show CDR1 as SEHNR and CDR2 as FQNEAQ (reference sequence). With V trimmed by 5 bases and J by 0 bases, 10 bases remained unmatched. CDR3 DNA sequence: TGTGCCAGCAGCCGACGGACCGGGACAGGCAGCACAGATACGCAGTATTTT. Translated, it gives CASSRRTGTGSTDTQYF.

The chain is built from TRBV5-1 and TRBJ1-2; D remains ambiguous. The CDR3 consists of 14 residues. Germline values: CDR1 SGHRS, CDR2 YFSETQ. Trimming took 0 bases from V and 7 from J, leaving 13 bases between them. In DNA form, the CDR3 reads TGCGCCAGCAGCTTGGATGTGGGCGCGGGTGGCTACACCTTC. Encoded protein: CASSLDVGAGGYTF. Supplemented by reference TRBV5-1 and TRBJ1-2, the full variable domain reads KAGVTQTPRYLIKTRGQQVTLSCSPISGHRSVSWYQQTPGQGLQFLFEYFSETQRNKGNFPGRFSGRQFSNSRSEMNVSTLELGDSALYLCASSLDVGAGGYTFGSGTRLTVV.

The chain joins TRBV6-1 to TRBJ1-3; no clear D. The CDR3 has 15 residues. Germline loops: CDR1 MNHNS, CDR2 SASEGT. Trimming stripped 3 bases from V and 0 bases from J, with 9 bases between. The CDR3 region has the DNA TGTGCCAGCAGTGAGACGTGGAGCTCTGGAAACACCATATATTTT. The encoded protein is CASSETWSSGNTIYF.

This chain links TRBV7-2 with TRBJ2-7; D gene unclear. In germline, CDR1 is SGHTA, CDR2 FQGNSA. The CDR3 has 13 residues. With 3 bases removed from V and 5 bases from J, the gap between germline ends came to 11 bases. The CDR3 bases are TGTGCCAGCAGCTTTAAAGTAGTTCACGAGCAGTACTTC. Translating it yields CASSFKVVHEQYF. Based on the CDR3 plus reference TRBV7-2 and TRBJ2-7, the full variable domain is GAGVSQSPSNKVTEKGKDVELRCDPISGHTALYWYRQSLGQGLEFLIYFQGNSAPDKSGLPSDRFSAERTGGSVSTLTIQRTQQEDSAVYLCASSFKVVHEQYFGPGTRLTVT.

This clone was seen a single time. This chain uses TRBV29-1 with TRBJ2-5; no reliable D call. CDR3 length equals 11 residues. Germline-derived CDR1 and CDR2 are SQVTM and ANQGSEA. Trimming took off 5 bases at V and 4 bases at J, with 8 bases between the two ends. The CDR3, as DNA: TGCAGCGTTAACCTAAGAGAGACCCAGTACTTC. As protein: CSVNLRETQYF.

The V gene is TRBV7-2, the J gene TRBJ2-1; the match to TRBD2 covers 7 bases. The V gene end was trimmed by 6 bases and the J gene end by 3 bases; junction bases not matched to a gene: 8. The V gene's germline CDR1 is SGHTA and CDR2 FQGNSA. CDR3 length: 15 residues. This CDR3 is CASSRTGTNYNEQFF. The CDR3 nucleotides are TGTGCCAGCAGTCGGACCGGGACTAACTACAATGAGCAGTTCTTC.

This chain connects TRBV7-2 to TRBJ2-3; perhaps D is TRBD1 or TRBD2 (6 bases each). The V gene's germline CDR1 is SGHTA and CDR2 FQGNSA. Trimming removed 3 bases from V and 4 bases from J, with 20 bases in between. This CDR3 spans 17 amino acids. CDR3 DNA: TGTGCCAGCAGCTTTACGCCTAGCGCGAGGGGGGCAGATACGCAGTATTTT. Residues: CASSFTPSARGADTQYF.

This chain connects TRBV18 to TRBJ2-2, with a tentative D call TRBD2 (5 bases). CDR1 and CDR2 (germline): KGHSH, LQKENI. The CDR3 extends over 14 amino acids. Deletions cut 8 bases from V and 2 bases from J, with 12 bases between. The DNA of the CDR3 is TGTGCCAGCCAGAGGGAGATAAACACCGGGGAGCTGTTTTTT. It codes for CASQREINTGELFF.

The chain combines TRBV7-2 with TRBJ1-4, with no clear D. CDR1 and CDR2 from the germline V gene are SGHTA and FQGNSA. This CDR3 spans 15 amino acids. V lost 5 bases, J lost 5 bases, and 15 bases lay in between. The DNA for the CDR3 is TGTGCCAGCAGCCCACGGATGGGCCCCAATGAAAAACTGTTTTTT. Its translation is CASSPRMGPNEKLFF.

The table lists this clone with a count of one. For the CDR3, the DNA is TGCGCCAGCAGCGTCGGGACTAGCGTCAAGACCCAGTACTTC. Translation gives CASSVGTSVKTQYF. The rearrangement uses TRBV5-1 and TRBJ2-5; 10 bases agree with TRBD2. J was trimmed by 6 bases and V by 4 bases; bases with no gene match: 6. The CDR3 covers 14 residues. CDR1 is SGHRS, CDR2 YFSETQ, per germline.

The chain recombines TRBV11-2 with TRBJ2-1, with 9 bases matching TRBD2. V dropped 4 bases and J dropped 5; count of bases not matched to a gene: 6. Germline CDR1 SGHAT, CDR2 FQNNGV. This CDR3 has 15 amino acids. This chain's CDR3 is CASSSRLAADNEQFF. DNA of the CDR3: TGTGCCAGCAGCTCCAGACTAGCGGCGGACAATGAGCAGTTCTTC.

This rearrangement joins TRBV5-6 to TRBJ2-6; 7 bases fit TRBD1. CDR1 and CDR2 (germline): SGHDT, YYEEEE. V lost 6 bases, J lost 1 base, and 4 bases stayed unmatched. The CDR3 contains 15 residues. In nucleotides, the CDR3 is TGTGCCAGCACAGGGGGAAGGTCTGGGGCCAACGTCCTGACTTTC. The encoded protein is CASTGGRSGANVLTF.

The V gene is TRBV7-2, the J gene TRBJ1-2; TRBD1 aligns across 9 bases. CDR1 is SGHTA, CDR2 FQGNSA, per germline. With V trimmed by 6 bases and J by 2 bases, 7 bases remained unmatched. The CDR3 consists of 15 residues. The chain's CDR3 is CASSQGTGKNYGYTF. The CDR3 DNA is TGTGCCAGCAGTCAAGGGACAGGGAAAAACTATGGCTACACCTTC.

V and J are TRBV5-1 and TRBJ1-1, with D perhaps TRBD1 (5 bases). The ends were cut back, 4 bases at V and 5 bases at J, with 6 bases in the middle. From germline, CDR1 is SGHRS and CDR2 YFSETQ. There are 11 residues in the CDR3. The CDR3 protein is CASSKGTEAFF. The CDR3 DNA follows: TGCGCCAGCAGCAAGGGGACTGAAGCTTTCTTT.

This chain uses TRBV10-2 with TRBJ1-5; D remains ambiguous. CDR3 length equals 9 residues. Germline V lookup: CDR1 WSHSY, CDR2 SAAADI. V gave up 10 bases and J gave up 9 bases, with 7 bases separating them. The CDR3 protein is CAIPLPQHF. CDR3 coding DNA: TGCGCCATCCCCCTGCCCCAGCATTTT.

The rearrangement joins TRBV6-6 to TRBJ2-7; the match to TRBD2 covers 10 bases. This CDR3 contains 14 residues. V shed 5 bases and J 2 bases; nucleotides not matched to a gene: 3. Germline CDR1 reads MNHNY; CDR2 reads SVGAGI (reference sequence). For the CDR3, the DNA is TGTGCCAGCAGTGTAGCGGGGGGAACCTACGAGCAGTACTTC. Translated: CASSVAGGTYEQYF.

The chain combines TRBV25-1 with TRBJ2-7; D is uncertain. V shed 5 bases and J shed 2 bases, with 10 bases lying between them. Germline values: CDR1 MGHDK, CDR2 SYGVNS. The CDR3 contains 13 residues. CDR3 sequence: CASSYGRAYEQYF. Written as DNA, the CDR3 is TGTGCCAGCAGTTACGGACGGGCCTACGAGCAGTACTTC.

The chain links TRBV7-9 to TRBJ2-3, with D maybe TRBD1 (6 bases). Trimming cost V 7 bases and J 4 bases, with 18 bases left between them. This CDR3 has 15 amino acids. The V gene's germline CDR1 is SEHNR and CDR2 FQNEAQ (reference sequence). CDR3 sequence reads: CASTPTGVMADTQYF. CDR3 DNA sequence: TGTGCCAGCACACCGACAGGTGTAATGGCAGATACGCAGTATTTT.

This clone has a handful of counts. This chain connects TRBV27 to TRBJ2-6; TRBD1 aligns across 8 bases. V lost 4 bases to trimming and J lost 4 bases; unmatched junction nucleotides: 3. The CDR3 is 15 residues long. Germline lookup yields CDR1 MNHEY and CDR2 SMNVEV (reference sequence). CDR3 sequence: CASSWTGRGANVLTF. CDR3 coding DNA: TGTGCCAGCAGTTGGACAGGGCGGGGGGCCAACGTCCTGACTTTC.

This chain joins TRBV6-6 and TRBJ1-4, with a possible D match to TRBD1 (5 bases). Looked up from germline, CDR1 is MNHNY and CDR2 is SVGAGI (reference sequence). V shed 6 bases and J shed 8 bases, with 16 bases lying between them. The CDR3 length is 14 residues. The CDR3: CASRPGGNSEKLFF. The DNA for the CDR3 is TGTGCCAGCAGGCCCGGGGGGAATAGCGAAAAACTGTTTTTT.

V is TRBV5-1 and J is TRBJ2-7; TRBD2 matches 10 bases. Per germline, CDR1 SGHRS and CDR2 YFSETQ. This CDR3 is built from 15 residues. Germline trimming cut 4 bases from V and 5 bases from J; bases unmatched to any gene: 9. DNA for the CDR3: TGCGCCAGCAGCCCGTGGGCTAGCGGGAGAAACGAGCAGTACTTC. The encoded protein is CASSPWASGRNEQYF.